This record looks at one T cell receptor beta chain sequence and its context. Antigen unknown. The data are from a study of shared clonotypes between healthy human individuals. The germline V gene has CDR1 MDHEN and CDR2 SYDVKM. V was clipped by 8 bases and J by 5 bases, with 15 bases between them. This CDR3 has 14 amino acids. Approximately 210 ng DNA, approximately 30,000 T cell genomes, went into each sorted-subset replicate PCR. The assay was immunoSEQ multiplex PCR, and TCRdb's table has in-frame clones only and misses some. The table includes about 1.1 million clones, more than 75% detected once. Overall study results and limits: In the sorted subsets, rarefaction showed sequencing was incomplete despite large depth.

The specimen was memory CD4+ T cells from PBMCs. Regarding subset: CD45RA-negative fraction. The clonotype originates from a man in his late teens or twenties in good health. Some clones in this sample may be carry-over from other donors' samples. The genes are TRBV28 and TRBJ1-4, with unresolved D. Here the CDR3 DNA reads TGTGCCAGCCGAAAGGGTGGAAACAATGAAAAACTGTTTTTT. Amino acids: CASRKGGNNEKLFF.